One T cell receptor (beta chain) is described in this entry. What antigen it recognizes has not been identified. Base qualities were left out, and no much larger clone turns up one base away. Participants were included only if at least one PBMC sample before ART initiation and at least two post-ART samples were available. Treatment was received in the United States of America by all participants with HIV. Cryopreserved samples of about 0.95-10 million PBMC were thawed and washed before DNA extraction. At the time of the earliest PBMC sample, participants with HIV were aged between roughly 20 and 55 years. Each participant contributed PBMC samples from 1-4 timepoints before ART initiation and 2-8 timepoints after ART initiation, with a median of 7 samples. For every participant, serial HIV viral load, CD4+ T-cell count, ART history and demographic data were obtained. A Qiagen kit on a QIAcube was used to extract genomic DNA from unsorted PBMC, with samples processed in batches of 12.

The source of the sample is a study of long-term antiretroviral therapy in people with HIV (dated by TCRdb to 2022 to 2024). For context, the study as a whole: Collection of the earliest samples took place about a decade ahead of the 2015 WHO recommendation for immediate ART, at a time when ART was typically delayed until CD4 counts fell. A retrospective serial study tested whether changes in peripheral blood TRB repertoire composition and diversity were associated with ART initiation and durable HIV suppression. The cohort contributed 150 to 200 cryopreserved PBMC samples from about 33 adults with confirmed HIV infection, collected serially over a mean of about six years (range 1-12). About 35% of the 30 participants with HIV were female. No cross-contamination during QIAcube processing was seen in test extractions of a monoclonal T-cell line run alongside 30 or so polyclonal samples. The research as a whole found: Expanded TRB clones identified before ART initiation dominated the repertoire across all time points, though the dominance fluctuated and decreased in many PLHIV after ART. Unsorted PBMC were profiled instead of sorted CD4+ and CD8+ T cells because pre-ART samples had limited cell numbers. A significant increase in TRB diversity was found to be associated with ART initiation, although TRB diversity was observed to remain significantly below that of transplant donor controls even after long-term ART. No data were available on ART adherence, viral resistance or therapy changes, limiting inferences about post-ART repertoire changes. The samples were dated from about 2003 to 2017, and the ART regimens that were used may be less effective than current ART regimens. Limited PBMC availability meant only the TCR beta chain was sequenced, without alpha chain pairing. Compared with controls, HIV repertoires had narrower CDR3 length ranges, and the network structure pointed to an antigen-experienced repertoire that shifted only slightly toward naive after ART.

V is clipped by 4 bases and J by 5 bases, and the sequence between their germline boundaries is 12 bases long. The CDR3 numbers 14 residues from cysteine through phenylalanine. CDR3 DNA is the only sequence kept; it has 42 bases, read in frame from the first base. CDR1 and CDR2, looked up from the germline V gene, are KGHSH and LQKENI. The immunoSEQ hsTCRB v3.0 assay was used at survey level resolution to sequence the TRB variable region. The target sequencing depth for TRB was about 40,000-55,000 T-cell genomes per sample. TRB libraries were pooled and sequenced on an Illumina MiSeq using a v3 150-cycle kit. The study's own analysis went as follows. Repertoire analysis was performed in R inside a reproducible Nextflow workflow that covered QC, data transformation and analysis. LymphoSeq2, an R package for exploring AIRR-Seq data, was used to implement custom analyses. A few samples that produced fewer than 5000 total TRB sequences were removed, so some 190 HIV repertoires were analyzed. Among the approximately 180 HIV repertoires that were kept, around 59 were collected before ART initiation and roughly 130 were collected after ART initiation. Repertoires were downsampled to 5000 TRB nucleotide sequences, and summary statistics were averaged over 100 downsampling iterations. Only TRB sequences with CDR3 regions of at least seven amino acids were retained for analysis. Diversity was measured with a Shannon entropy-derived clonality score and the Gini coefficient. In the repertoire networks, any two of the top 5000 CDR3 amino acid sequences were linked whenever the two sequences differed by an edit distance of one. For TRB CDR3 amino acid sequences, GLIPH2 was used to predict antigen specificity groups and MHC restriction. Known CMV, EBV, HIV or tissue antigen associations were flagged by matching CDR3 amino acid sequences against VDJdb and McPAS-TCR. Pre-ART, post-ART and control groups were compared with Wilcoxon signed-rank tests and Holm-Bonferroni correction. This is the immuneACCESS table as TCRdb keeps it, with only in-frame sequences that have V and J called. A part of the clones is gone; compared with another copy, unresolved V genes explain less than half, and the rest is unexplained. The DNA gave D and trimming, while V, J and clone size come from that table. The sample table records approximately 19,000 clones; 79% of these occur just once. The ten largest clones add up to under 6.5% of the sample.

The sequence joins TRBV18 to TRBJ2-1, with the D gene call left open. The receptor was isolated from a man aged 18 to 30 with HIV. The sample was unsorted PBMCs, taken at the start of antiretroviral therapy, before treatment. Here the CDR3 is given as CASSQAGPNNEQFF. The base sequence is TGTGCCAGCTCACAGGCAGGACCCAACAATGAGCAGTTCTTC.